The clone carrying this TCR beta chain occurred a few times. The antigen is unknown. Documented time point: persistent/refractory GD, antithyroid drugs over 5 years with positive TRAb. With RNA extracted from PBMCs as input, the TCR library was made. The EDTA tubes were filled with approximately 10 milliliters of drawn peripheral blood. V gave up 6 bases and J gave up 2 bases; unmatched junction bases: 7. The CDR3 extends over 15 amino acids. Per germline, CDR1 MNHNS and CDR2 SASEGT. The data stem from a study of regulatory T cells in long-lasting Graves disease. Study overall: Over 5 years on antithyroid drugs plus positive TSH receptor antibodies marked Graves' disease as persistent. Whole-study results and caveats: Persistent disease showed a preference for TRBV28, TRBJ1-2 and TRBJ2-5. Rather than thyroid tissue, only peripheral blood underwent study.

Building the TCR beta libraries relied on iRepertoire HTBI primers, and CDR3 regions underwent Arm-PCR. TCRdb itself ran the multiplex PCR reads through MiXCR, one entry per CDR3 protein. The sample lists 500,000 to 800,000 distinct CDR3 sequences, about 30% occurring once. The gene calls are TRBV6-1 and TRBJ2-5; TRBD2 matches at 9 bases. This sequence was found in a female donor with Graves disease. This specimen consisted of peripheral blood mononuclear cells (PBMCs), obtained when the disease was refractory, from a patient treated with antithyroid drugs. CDR3 sequence reads: CASSSRTSAQETQYF. In nucleotides, the CDR3 is TGTGCCAGCAGCTCCCGGACTAGCGCTCAAGAGACCCAGTACTTC.